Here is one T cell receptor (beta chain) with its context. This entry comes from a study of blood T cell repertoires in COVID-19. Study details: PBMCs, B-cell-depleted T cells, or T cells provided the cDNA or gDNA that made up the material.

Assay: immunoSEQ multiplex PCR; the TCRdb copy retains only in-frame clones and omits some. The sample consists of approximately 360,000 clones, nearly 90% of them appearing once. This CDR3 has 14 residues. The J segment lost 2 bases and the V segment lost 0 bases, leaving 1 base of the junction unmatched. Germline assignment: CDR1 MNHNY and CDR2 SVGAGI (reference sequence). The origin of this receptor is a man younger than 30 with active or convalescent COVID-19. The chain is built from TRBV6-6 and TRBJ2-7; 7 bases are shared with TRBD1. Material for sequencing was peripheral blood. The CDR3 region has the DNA TGTGCCAGCAGTTACTCGCAGGGGGCCTACGAGCAGTACTTC. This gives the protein CASSYSQGAYEQYF.